This T cell receptor (beta chain) derives from a study of T cells in Graves' hyperthyroidism and ophthalmopathy. General study points: The model's output predicted ophthalmopathy at a median of roughly seven months prior to onset. Most clonotypes expanded in the thyroid (above 0.001) were also present in blood.

RNA transcripts provided the source from which TCR beta CDR3 regions were amplified. HTBI primers were used for first-round RT-PCR of the TCR CDR3. One entry per CDR3 protein, called by TCRdb with MiXCR from the multiplex PCR reads. The sample carries about 290,000 distinct CDR3 sequences, roughly 18% recorded once. CDR3 size: 16 residues. In germline, CDR1 is SGHVS, CDR2 FQNEAQ. The ends lost 4 bases at V and 2 bases at J; junction bases unmatched: 8. This clonotype was observed many times. Its matching antigen is unknown. Ophthalmopathy patients had Clinical Activity Score at least 3, NOSPECS grade at least 4, duration under 3 months. Those patients with uncontrolled infection, other autoimmune disease, pregnancy or lactation were excluded.

The clonotype was recovered from a man aged 45 to 65 with Graves' ophthalmopathy. The sample taken for sequencing was blood. This chain links TRBV7-8 with TRBJ2-3, with 8 bases fitting TRBD2. The CDR3 loop reads CASSSPAGGTTDTQYF. Written as DNA, the CDR3 is TGTGCCAGCAGCTCCCCGGCGGGAGGTACCACAGATACGCAGTATTTT.